Below are 27 T cell receptor beta chains sequenced from a single sample in a study of blood T cells in healthy people across ages. Using a J-beta primer mix together with a sample-barcoded 5' primer, a second PCR was run for roughly 7 to 12 cycles. TCRdb used MiXCR to reprocess the 5' RACE reads, holding one entry per CDR3 protein. The sample includes hundreds of thousands of distinct CDR3 sequences, around 31% of them seen just once. The specimen sequenced was blood. The origin of the receptors is an elderly woman in good health.

A remark on this clonotype: This could be a read error, since a much larger clone is one nucleotide away. The genes are TRBV5-1 and TRBJ2-7; possibly TRBD2 for D (7 bases). Trimming removed 2 bases from V and 1 base from J, with 19 bases in between. Germline V CDR1 and CDR2: SGHRS, YFSETQ. The CDR3 loop spans 17 amino acids. The CDR3 region has the DNA TGCGCCAGCAGCTTATATGGCGGGGGCGACCCTTCCTACGAGCAGTACTTC. This sequence encodes CASSLYGGGDPSYEQYF.

Of note for this clonotype: The germline gene is not matched at one end of the junction; a read error may be the cause. For the CDR3, the DNA is TGTGCCAGCAGTGAAGACAGGACAAGGAAAGGCTGCACCTTC. Protein: CASSEDRTRKGCTF. This chain joins TRBV6-1 and TRBJ1-2, with a possible D match to TRBD1 (5 bases). The CDR3 runs 14 residues. CDR1 is MNHNS and CDR2 is SASEGT in the germline V gene.

This clonotype was observed once. The CDR3 carries no conserved terminal phenylalanine or tryptophan, so it likely arises from a read error. The rearrangement links TRBV7-2 to TRBJ2-7; D possibly matches TRBD1 or TRBD2 (6 bases each). CDR1 and CDR2 from the germline V gene are SGHTA and FQGNSA. This CDR3 spans 14 amino acids. Trimming shortened V by 3 bases and J by 4 bases, and 13 bases separated the two germline ends. The CDR3 nucleotides are TGTGCCAGCAGCTTTAGCCGGGGGCCTTACGAGCAGTACTGC. Its protein is CASSFSRGPYEQYC.

Note on this clonotype: The junction differs from germline at one of its ends, possibly a read error. The genes are TRBV11-1 and TRBJ2-5; 10 bases agree with TRBD2. Germline V gives CDR1 SGHAT, CDR2 FQDESV (reference sequence). The CDR3 is 14 amino acids. CDR3 in amino acids: CAGSKTSGQETQYF. Written as DNA, the CDR3 is TGTGCCGGCAGCAAGACTAGCGGGCAAGAGACCCAGTACTTC.

This chain connects TRBV10-3 to TRBJ2-1, with a tentative D call TRBD1 (6 bases). Germline V lookup: CDR1 ENHRY, CDR2 SYGVKD. The CDR3 is 15 residues long. V lost 2 bases and J lost 7, with 15 bases in between. The CDR3 nucleotides read TGTGCCATCAGTGAGCGGGGCACAGGGAGAAATGAGCAGTTCTTC. Protein product: CAISERGTGRNEQFF.

Of note for this clonotype: Possible read error: a much larger clone is one base away. The CDR3 here is CSARTETGATEAFF. In nucleotides, the CDR3 is TGCAGTGCTAGAACCGAGACAGGGGCCACTGAAGCTTTCTTT. The rearrangement uses TRBV20-1 and TRBJ1-1; 8 bases line up with TRBD1. Germline V CDR1 and CDR2: DFQATT, SNEGSKA (reference sequence). The V gene end was trimmed by 2 bases and the J gene end by 4 bases; junction bases not matched to a gene: 6. This CDR3 is 14 amino acids long.

The chain has TRBV5-1 and TRBJ2-5, with 15 bases matching TRBD2. The CDR3 spans 16 residues. Trimming took 5 bases from V and 2 from J; bases not matched to a gene: 4. Germline CDR1 is SGHRS and CDR2 is YFSETQ. The CDR3 here is CASSPGTSGRQETQYF. DNA of the CDR3: TGCGCCAGCAGTCCCGGGACTAGCGGGAGGCAAGAGACCCAGTACTTC.

The chain carries TRBV20-1 and TRBJ2-2; 9 bases are a match to TRBD1. After removal of 6 bases from V and 5 bases from J, the junction contained 7 bases not matched to a gene. The CDR3 spans 14 residues. Germline lookup yields CDR1 DFQATT and CDR2 SNEGSKA (reference sequence). CDR3 sequence reads: CSAAGTGWTGELFF. DNA for the CDR3: TGCAGTGCGGCCGGGACAGGGTGGACCGGGGAGCTGTTTTTT.

This clonotype was observed a handful of times. V is TRBV28 and J is TRBJ1-6, with D perhaps TRBD1 (6 bases). V was shortened by 6 bases and J by 5 bases, with 14 bases between the two germline ends. Germline CDR1 reads MDHEN; CDR2 reads SYDVKM. The CDR3 contains 15 residues. Here the CDR3 reads CASRGGGFDNSPLHF. The CDR3 nucleotides are TGTGCCAGCAGGGGAGGGGGATTTGATAATTCACCCCTCCACTTT. Full variable domain (remainder filled in from reference TRBV28 and TRBJ1-6): DVKVTQSSRYLVKRTGEKVFLECVQDMDHENMFWYRQDPGLGLRLIYFSYDVKMKEKGDIPEGYSVSREKKERFSLILESASTNQTSMYLCASRGGGFDNSPLHFGNGTRLTVT.

This clonotype was seen at least ten times. The CDR3: CASSYSPFSRSTDTQYF. Written as DNA, the CDR3 is TGTGCCAGCAGTTACTCCCCGTTTAGCAGGAGCACAGATACGCAGTATTTT. The chain combines TRBV6-5 with TRBJ2-3, with D unresolved. Germline V gene lookup returns CDR1 MNHEY and CDR2 SVGAGI. V lost 0 bases, J lost 0 bases, and 13 bases lay in between. This CDR3 is 17 amino acids long.

This clonotype came up a few times. It may be a read error: a sequence one base away is much more abundant. The chain recombines TRBV7-9 with TRBJ2-1, with TRBD2 matching over 9 bases. The germline gives CDR1 SEHNR, CDR2 FQNEAQ (reference sequence). The CDR3 is made up of 16 amino acids. CDR3 bases: TGTGCCAGCAGCCCTAGGGGGCTAGCGGGGTACAGTGAGCAGTTCTTC. Its protein product is CASSPRGLAGYSEQFF.

V is TRBV30 and J is TRBJ1-1, with 7 bases aligning to TRBD1. The CDR3 spans 13 residues. V trimming: 4 bases; J trimming: 8 bases; junction bases outside the gene matches: 10. Germline V gives CDR1 GTSNPN, CDR2 SVGIG (reference sequence). The CDR3: CAWTRTGPTEAFF. The CDR3 DNA reads as TGTGCCTGGACGCGGACAGGACCGACCGAAGCTTTCTTT.

V usage is TRBV12-3 or TRBV12-4 and J usage is TRBJ2-2; 8 bases match TRBD2. The CDR3 is 15 residues long. The J segment lost 7 bases and the V segment lost 5 bases, leaving 9 bases of the junction unmatched. CDR3 coding DNA: TGTGCCAGCAGTCCCGGTAGCGGGGCCCTCGGGGAGCTGTTTTTT. Translation gives CASSPGSGALGELFF.

Of note for this clonotype: Given a much more abundant clone one base away, this may be a read error. The chain uses TRBV7-8 and TRBJ1-1; D is unclear. CDR1 is SGHVS and CDR2 is FQNEAQ in the germline V gene. The CDR3 has 11 amino acids. The CDR3 region has the DNA TGTACCAGCAGCCTCGATTCCGGGGCTTTCTTT. This gives the protein CTSSLDSGAFF.

On this clonotype: This clone may be a read error of a much larger clone one base away. The J gene is TRBJ2-1, the V gene TRBV5-1, with TRBD1 matching 10 bases. The CDR3 length is 13 residues. Germline-derived CDR1 and CDR2 are SGHRS and YFSETQ. The CDR3 here is CANSQGQGTFQFF. Here the CDR3 DNA reads TGCGCCAACAGCCAGGGACAGGGGACCTTTCAGTTCTTC.

Details on this clonotype: This sequence may be a read error, since a much larger clone differs from it by one base. The J gene is TRBJ2-1, the V gene TRBV28, with 7 bases lining up with TRBD1. The CDR3 runs to 13 residues. Germline CDR1 is MDHEN and CDR2 is SYDVKM. The CDR3 DNA follows: TGTGTCTCGGACAGGACTCCCTACAATGAGCAGTTCTTC. Translated, it gives CVSDRTPYNEQFF.

The chain recombines TRBV29-1 with TRBJ1-3; 8 bases fit TRBD1. Per germline, CDR1 SQVTM and CDR2 ANQGSEA. The V gene end was trimmed by 4 bases and the J gene end by 1 base; junction bases not matched to a gene: 3. The CDR3 loop spans 14 amino acids. The CDR3 is CSVGTGRSGNTIYF. The CDR3 DNA is TGCAGCGTTGGGACAGGGCGATCTGGAAACACCATATATTTT.

This clonotype showed up just a few times. V is TRBV7-6 and J is TRBJ2-2, with 9 bases identical to TRBD2. This CDR3 contains 18 residues. Germline CDR1 and CDR2: SGHVS and FNYEAQ. The junction had 10 bases not matched to a gene; V was cut back by 2 bases and J by 3 bases. CDR3 region: CASSLQSRGGAYTGELFF. The CDR3 DNA reads TGTGCCAGCAGCTTACAATCCCGCGGGGGGGCCTACACCGGGGAGCTGTTTTTT. Combining the CDR3 with reference TRBV7-6 and TRBJ2-2 gives the whole variable domain GAGVSQSPRYKVTKRGQDVALRCDPISGHVSLYWYRQALGQGPEFLTYFNYEAQQDKSGLPNDRFSAERPEGSISTLTIQRTEQRDSAMYRCASSLQSRGGAYTGELFFGEGSRLTVL.

This clonotype was counted at least ten times. The chain couples TRBV14 to TRBJ1-2, with D hard to call. The CDR3 runs 15 residues. Per germline, CDR1 SGHDN and CDR2 FVKESK. Deletions cut 4 bases from V and 2 bases from J, with 14 bases between. As DNA, the CDR3 is TGTGCCAGCAGCCCTTACAGAACCTCGAACTATGGCTACACCTTC. It yields the protein CASSPYRTSNYGYTF.

The table lists this clonotype with many counts. CDR3 in amino acids: CASSQGPKGGYTF. The DNA for the CDR3 is TGTGCCAGCAGCCAGGGACCCAAGGGTGGCTACACCTTC. The gene calls are TRBV3-1 and TRBJ1-2, with TRBD1 as a possible D gene (5 bases). Per germline, CDR1 LGHDT and CDR2 YNNKEL (reference sequence). The CDR3 has 13 residues. Deletions cut 3 bases from V and 7 bases from J, with 12 bases between. Combining the CDR3 with reference TRBV3-1 and TRBJ1-2 gives the whole variable domain DTAVSQTPKYLVTQMGNDKSIKCEQNLGHDTMYWYKQDSKKFLKIMFSYNNKELIINETVPNRFSPKSPDKAHLNLHINSLELGDSAVYFCASSQGPKGGYTFGSGTRLTVV.

This clonotype was seen a few times. The chain uses TRBV27 and TRBJ2-7, with D unclear. Germline V gene data show CDR1 as MNHEY and CDR2 as SMNVEV (reference sequence). The V and J ends lost 0 bases and 0 bases respectively, with 9 bases between them. This CDR3 spans 15 amino acids. The CDR3 protein is CASSLSVTSSYEQYF. The CDR3 region has the DNA TGTGCCAGCAGTTTATCGGTTACCAGCTCCTACGAGCAGTACTTC.

Worth noting for this clonotype: This sequence may be a read error, since a much larger clone differs from it by one base. This chain joins TRBV7-9 and TRBJ2-5, with TRBD2 matching 7 bases. CDR3 length: 16 residues. J gave up 2 bases and V 2 bases, and 8 bases lay outside the gene matches. Germline V gene lookup returns CDR1 SEHNR and CDR2 FQNEAQ (reference sequence). The CDR3 DNA reads as TGTGCCAGCAGCTTACAGGCGACAGCGGGGCAAGAGACCCAGTACTTC. Translation gives CASSLQATAGQETQYF.

In its sample, this clonotype was seen many times. J is TRBJ2-7 and V is TRBV18, with D possibly matching TRBD1 (5 bases). This CDR3 spans 13 amino acids. Germline V gene sequence: CDR1 KGHSH, CDR2 LQKENI. V was cut by 3 bases and J by 5 bases, with 11 bases left in between. CDR3 sequence reads: CASSPIQGDEQYF. The CDR3 DNA reads TGTGCCAGCTCACCCATCCAGGGTGACGAGCAGTACTTC.

This clonotype was counted at least ten times. The rearrangement joins TRBV12-3 or TRBV12-4 to TRBJ2-5; 7 nucleotides match TRBD1. The trim removed 5 bases at V and 3 bases at J, leaving 6 bases unmatched. The CDR3 runs to 14 residues. The CDR3: CASSDRDFKETQYF. CDR3 sequence (DNA): TGTGCCAGCAGTGACAGGGATTTTAAAGAGACCCAGTACTTC.

Concerning this clonotype: This sequence may be a read error, since a much larger clone differs from it by one base. The rearrangement links TRBV30 to TRBJ1-2; no firm D call. The CDR3 totals 13 residues. V lost 5 bases and J 4 bases, leaving 14 bases between the germline ends. Looked up from germline, CDR1 is GTSNPN and CDR2 is SVGIG (reference sequence). The CDR3 DNA follows: TGTGCCTGGTCAGGCGGGGTGAGCTATGGCTACACCTTC. This encodes CAWSGGVSYGYTF.

This clonotype was observed many times. This sequence joins TRBV5-1 and TRBJ1-1; 11 bases agree with TRBD1. This CDR3 is 16 amino acids long. CDR1 and CDR2 (germline): SGHRS, YFSETQ. V lost 4 bases to trimming and J lost 4 bases; unmatched junction nucleotides: 9. The CDR3 loop reads CASSPRDRGLSTEAFF. The DNA of the CDR3 is TGCGCCAGCAGCCCTAGGGACAGGGGGTTGAGCACTGAAGCTTTCTTT.

The chain carries TRBV6-5 and TRBJ1-6; 7 bases match TRBD1. Trimming cost V 2 bases and J 8 bases; bases outside gene matches: 12. Germline V gene sequence: CDR1 MNHEY, CDR2 SVGAGI. The CDR3 extends over 17 amino acids. CDR3 sequence: CASSYEGPDRFHSPLHF. For the CDR3, the DNA is TGTGCCAGCAGTTACGAGGGTCCGGACAGGTTCCATTCACCCCTCCACTTT.